Following are 7 T cell receptor beta chains from one sample sequenced in a study of cytomegalovirus exposure and HLA in healthy donors. Clones were read by immunoSEQ multiplex PCR, and TCRdb kept only the in-frame ones, dropping some. Here the sample spans some 320,000 clones, 87% being singletons. What was sequenced was PBMCs. All receptors derive from a woman between 25 and 40 years old in good health and CMV-seropositive.

V is TRBV28 and J is TRBJ2-7; possible D gene TRBD1, 7 bases. Germline assignment: CDR1 MDHEN and CDR2 SYDVKM. The CDR3 is 12 residues long. Trimming shortened V by 8 bases and J by 3 bases, and 11 bases separated the two germline ends. DNA for the CDR3: TGTGCCAGCGGAGGGGGCAACTACGAGCAGTACTTC. The encoded protein is CASGGGNYEQYF.

The rearrangement uses TRBV7-3 and TRBJ2-7; D is perhaps TRBD2 (6 bases). CDR3 length equals 14 residues. CDR1 is SGHTA and CDR2 is FQGTGA in the germline V gene. With 2 bases removed from V and 5 bases from J, the gap between germline ends came to 13 bases. The CDR3 is CASSLFPGVDEQYF. CDR3 bases: TGTGCCAGCAGCTTATTCCCGGGAGTAGACGAGCAGTACTTC. The variable domain in full, with the rest retrieved from reference TRBV7-3 and TRBJ2-7, is GAGVSQTPSNKVTEKGKYVELRCDPISGHTALYWYRQSLGQGPEFLIYFQGTGAADDSGLPNDRFFAVRPEGSVSTLKIQRTERGDSAVYLCASSLFPGVDEQYFGPGTRLTVT.

The rearrangement links TRBV6-5 to TRBJ1-1; D perhaps matches TRBD1 (5 bases). This CDR3 spans 14 amino acids. V shed 8 bases and J shed 10 bases, with 23 bases lying between them. Germline CDR1 is MNHEY and CDR2 is SVGAGI. The CDR3 spells CASRLEAGSKIAFF. The DNA for the CDR3 is TGTGCCAGCCGGCTCGAGGCAGGGAGTAAAATAGCTTTCTTT.

The chain couples TRBV11-3 to TRBJ2-7, with TRBD1 matching 9 bases. V shed 4 bases, J shed 0 bases, and the junction held 4 bases outside the gene matches. The CDR3 length is 15 residues. Germline loops: CDR1 SGHNT, CDR2 YENEEA. The CDR3 reads CASSSGTGYSYEQYF. CDR3 DNA: TGTGCCAGCAGCTCTGGGACAGGGTACTCCTACGAGCAGTACTTC.

The chain joins TRBV2 to TRBJ1-2, with TRBD1 matching over 9 bases. J was trimmed by 3 bases and V by 6 bases; bases with no gene match: 8. CDR1 and CDR2 from the germline V gene are SNHLY and FYNNEI. The CDR3 consists of 15 residues. CDR3 protein: CASSWTGDRDYGYTF. The CDR3 bases are TGTGCCAGCAGCTGGACAGGGGACCGCGACTATGGCTACACCTTC.

V is TRBV5-4 and J is TRBJ2-1; TRBD1 aligns across 7 bases. The CDR3 loop spans 16 amino acids. The junction had 13 bases not matched to a gene; V was cut back by 4 bases and J by 6 bases. The V gene's germline CDR1 is SGHNT and CDR2 YYREEE (reference sequence). The CDR3 DNA is TGTGCCAGCAGCCGGGCCCAGGGGGACCCCCCCAATGAGCAGTTCTTC. Translating it yields CASSRAQGDPPNEQFF.

This clone was detected once. The genes are TRBV9 and TRBJ2-7, with TRBD2 identical over 11 bases. V shed 0 bases and J 2 bases; nucleotides not matched to a gene: 10. The germline CDR1 and CDR2 sequences are SGDLS and YYNGEE. The CDR3 is made up of 18 amino acids. This chain's CDR3 is CASSVADGLAGYPYEQYF. CDR3 sequence (DNA): TGTGCCAGCAGCGTAGCTGATGGACTAGCGGGTTACCCCTACGAGCAGTACTTC.